These 30 T cell receptor beta chains originate from one sample sequenced in a study of radiation and T cells in renal cell carcinoma. Only in-frame clones appear in the TCRdb table, and some are missing; sequencing was by immunoSEQ multiplex PCR. The sample lists some 58,000 clones, around 81% occurring once. Time point of the sample: blood 2 weeks post-SBRT. As to treatment: 15 Gy SBRT to primary tumor, nephrectomy 4 weeks later. Sequences were derived from blood, sampled from a patient whose treatment included radiotherapy and nephrectomy. The receptors here all came from a man aged 60 to 75 with renal cell carcinoma.

CDR3 sequence reads: CASSQGRDGEQYF. The DNA of the CDR3 is TGCGCCAGCAGCCAGGGCAGGGATGGCGAGCAGTACTTC. The chain employs TRBV4-3 and TRBJ2-7; tentative D call: TRBD1 (5 bases). Per the germline V gene, CDR1 is LGHNA and CDR2 is YSLEER. The CDR3 runs to 13 residues. The V gene lost 3 bases and the J gene lost 6 bases, with 12 bases spanning the gap.

V usage is TRBV9 and J usage is TRBJ1-4; D might be TRBD1 (5 bases). CDR1 and CDR2 from the germline V gene are SGDLS and YYNGEE. This CDR3 has 16 residues. The ends were cut back, 0 bases at V and 0 bases at J, with 9 bases in the middle. The CDR3 sequence is CASSVGGVATNEKLFF. In DNA, the CDR3 is TGTGCCAGCAGCGTAGGAGGGGTCGCAACTAATGAAAAACTGTTTTTT. Complete variable domain (other parts from reference TRBV9 and TRBJ1-4): DSGVTQTPKHLITATGQRVTLRCSPRSGDLSVYWYQQSLDQGLQFLIQYYNGEERAKGNILERFSAQQFPDLHSELNLSSLELGDSALYFCASSVGGVATNEKLFFGSGTQLSVL.

This chain links TRBV5-5 with TRBJ2-3; D unclear. This CDR3 comprises 14 residues. V was clipped by 0 bases and J by 2 bases, with 7 bases between them. Germline values: CDR1 SGHKS, CDR2 YYEKEE (reference sequence). Written as DNA, the CDR3 is TGTGCCAGCAGCTTGGTACAGAACACAGATACGCAGTATTTT. It codes for CASSLVQNTDTQYF. Combining the CDR3 with reference TRBV5-5 and TRBJ2-3 gives the whole variable domain DAGVTQSPTHLIKTRGQQVTLRCSPISGHKSVSWYQQVLGQGPQFIFQYYEKEERGRGNFPDRFSARQFPNYSSELNVNALLLGDSALYLCASSLVQNTDTQYFGPGTRLTVL.

CDR3 coding DNA: TGCGCCAGCAGCTTGAGCGATGGCCACGAGCAGTACTTC. Amino acids: CASSLSDGHEQYF. The rearrangement uses TRBV5-1 and TRBJ2-7; D remains unclear. The V end lost 1 base, the J end lost 5 bases, and 10 bases lay between the germline ends. The germline V gene has CDR1 SGHRS and CDR2 YFSETQ. This CDR3 is built from 13 residues.

The V and J genes are TRBV19 and TRBJ2-3, with 10 bases aligning to TRBD2. V gave up 5 bases and J gave up 1 base; unmatched junction bases: 3. Germline CDR1 and CDR2: LNHDA and SQIVND (reference sequence). CDR3 size: 15 residues. The CDR3: CASSWTSGGTDTQYF. Here the CDR3 DNA reads TGTGCCAGTAGTTGGACTAGCGGAGGCACAGATACGCAGTATTTT.

This clone was observed a few times. The chain employs TRBV6-6 and TRBJ1-1; perhaps TRBD1 as D (5 bases). This CDR3 is 14 amino acids long. CDR1 is MNHNY and CDR2 is SVGAGI in the germline V gene (reference sequence). V was pared by 3 bases and J by 5 bases, with 13 bases between. This CDR3 reads CASSYPRGGTEAFF. The CDR3 region has the DNA TGTGCCAGCAGTTATCCCCGGGGCGGAACTGAAGCTTTCTTT.

The chain carries TRBV27 and TRBJ1-2; 8 positions agree with TRBD1. The V and J ends lost 2 bases and 2 bases, in that order; junction bases with no gene match: 10. CDR1 and CDR2 from the germline V gene are MNHEY and SMNVEV (reference sequence). CDR3 length: 17 amino acids. In DNA, the CDR3 is TGTGCCAGCAGTTTAGAAGGCAGGGGGCTGGTAAACTATGGCTACACCTTC. Translated, it gives CASSLEGRGLVNYGYTF.

The chain recombines TRBV29-1 with TRBJ2-2; D uncertain. V was cut by 2 bases and J by 6 bases, with 7 bases left in between. Germline V gene data show CDR1 as SQVTM and CDR2 as ANQGSEA. This CDR3 is 12 amino acids long. The CDR3 loop is CSVEKSPGELFF. CDR3 coding DNA: TGCAGCGTTGAAAAATCCCCCGGGGAGCTGTTTTTT.

The chain carries TRBV7-3 and TRBJ2-2, with TRBD2 matching over 7 bases. The V gene's germline CDR1 is SGHTA and CDR2 FQGTGA. The CDR3 is 16 residues long. Trimming at V came to 5 bases and at J to 1 base, leaving 7 bases not matched to a gene. CDR3 DNA: TGTGCCAGCAGCCCCGCCACTAGCGTGAACACCGGGGAGCTGTTTTTT. This gives the protein CASSPATSVNTGELFF. Full variable domain (remainder filled in from reference TRBV7-3 and TRBJ2-2): GAGVSQTPSNKVTEKGKYVELRCDPISGHTALYWYRQSLGQGPEFLIYFQGTGAADDSGLPNDRFFAVRPEGSVSTLKIQRTERGDSAVYLCASSPATSVNTGELFFGEGSRLTVL.

This sequence joins TRBV19 and TRBJ1-5, with a tentative D call TRBD1 (5 bases). Germline V CDR1 and CDR2: LNHDA, SQIVND (reference sequence). The CDR3 has 15 residues. V was shortened by 9 bases and J by 1 base, with 16 bases between the two germline ends. This CDR3 reads CASRAGRVSNQPQHF. CDR3 sequence (DNA): TGTGCCAGCCGTGCAGGGAGGGTGAGCAATCAGCCCCAGCATTTT.

The chain has TRBV7-2 and TRBJ1-2; the D is unclear. CDR3 length: 14 residues. V was shortened by 5 bases and J by 4 bases, with 14 bases between the two germline ends. Germline-derived CDR1 and CDR2 are SGHTA and FQGNSA. DNA for the CDR3: TGTGCCAGCAGCCCCAGGTTGGGAAGCTATGGCTACACCTTC. The encoded protein is CASSPRLGSYGYTF. Using reference TRBV7-2 and TRBJ1-2 for the parts outside the CDR3, the full variable domain is GAGVSQSPSNKVTEKGKDVELRCDPISGHTALYWYRQSLGQGLEFLIYFQGNSAPDKSGLPSDRFSAERTGGSVSTLTIQRTQQEDSAVYLCASSPRLGSYGYTFGSGTRLTVV.

The genes are TRBV7-7 and TRBJ2-2; unclear D gene. Germline V gene lookup returns CDR1 SSHAT and CDR2 FNYEAQ (reference sequence). Trimming left V 1 base short and J 6 bases short, with 6 bases between. This CDR3 has 13 residues. The CDR3 loop reads CASSLDVPGELFF. The CDR3 DNA reads TGTGCCAGCAGCTTAGACGTCCCCGGGGAGCTGTTTTTT.

V gene TRBV9 combines with J gene TRBJ2-1, with 14 nucleotides matching TRBD2. This CDR3 spans 21 amino acids. The germline V gene has CDR1 SGDLS and CDR2 YYNGEE. V was pared by 0 bases and J by 8 bases, with 19 bases of the junction left unmatched. CDR3 protein: CASSVDGEGTSGRWWKDEQFF. The CDR3 nucleotides read TGTGCCAGCAGCGTAGACGGAGAGGGGACTAGCGGGAGATGGTGGAAGGATGAGCAGTTCTTC.

The V and J genes are TRBV29-1 and TRBJ2-1, with D possibly being TRBD2 (6 bases). V was cut by 1 base and J by 5 bases, with 21 bases left in between. The CDR3 has 17 residues. Looked up from germline, CDR1 is SQVTM and CDR2 is ANQGSEA. CDR3 sequence reads: CSVEGRGSGHYDNEQFF. The CDR3 DNA sequence: TGCAGCGTTGAAGGTCGCGGCAGCGGGCATTATGACAATGAGCAGTTCTTC.

The chain links TRBV5-1 to TRBJ1-1, with D possibly TRBD1 on 5 matching bases. Germline loops: CDR1 SGHRS, CDR2 YFSETQ. This CDR3 contains 13 residues. Trimming stripped 2 bases from V and 5 bases from J, with 10 bases between. CDR3 loop: CASSFLEGTEAFF. The CDR3 region has the DNA TGCGCCAGCAGCTTTCTAGAGGGGACTGAAGCTTTCTTT. Combining the CDR3 with reference TRBV5-1 and TRBJ1-1 gives the whole variable domain KAGVTQTPRYLIKTRGQQVTLSCSPISGHRSVSWYQQTPGQGLQFLFEYFSETQRNKGNFPGRFSGRQFSNSRSEMNVSTLELGDSALYLCASSFLEGTEAFFGQGTRLTVV.

DNA of the CDR3: TGTGCCAGCAGTGATAACTTCCGGGGTTCAGATACGCAGTATTTT. Its protein is CASSDNFRGSDTQYF. The V and J genes are TRBV6-1 and TRBJ2-3; perhaps TRBD2 as D (5 bases). V was cut by 3 bases and J by 4 bases, with 14 bases left in between. Germline-derived CDR1 and CDR2 are MNHNS and SASEGT. This CDR3 has 15 amino acids.

This chain uses TRBV2 with TRBJ1-6; D not resolved. CDR1 and CDR2 from the germline V gene are SNHLY and FYNNEI. The CDR3 is 15 amino acids. Trimming took off 0 bases at V and 5 bases at J, with 8 bases between the two ends. CDR3 bases: TGTGCCAGCAGTGAAGCGCGGACTAATAATTCACCCCTCCACTTT. Protein sequence: CASSEARTNNSPLHF.

This clone was seen a few times. The chain has TRBV19 and TRBJ1-1; D possibly corresponds to TRBD1 (6 bases). Germline V CDR1 and CDR2: LNHDA, SQIVND (reference sequence). V was shortened by 5 bases and J by 0 bases, with 10 bases between the two germline ends. The CDR3 has 14 amino acids. CDR3 in amino acids: CASSGGPMNTEAFF. CDR3 sequence (DNA): TGTGCCAGTAGTGGGGGGCCCATGAACACTGAAGCTTTCTTT.

The chain couples TRBV30 to TRBJ1-2; D is undetermined. The CDR3 has 15 amino acids. Trimming took 3 bases from V and 5 from J, leaving 19 bases between them. Germline V gene lookup returns CDR1 GTSNPN and CDR2 SVGIG (reference sequence). The CDR3 protein is CAWSPTRTPRYGYTF. CDR3 DNA: TGTGCCTGGAGCCCCACGAGAACCCCGCGGTATGGCTACACCTTC.

This sequence joins TRBV7-5 and TRBJ2-1; the table gives TRBD2 as D, unverified against the DNA. TRBV7-5 is a documented pseudogene. The CDR3 length is 13 residues. The CDR3: CVSGDGGHNEQFF. The CDR3 coding sequence is TGTGTTAGCGGGGATGGGGGTCACAATGAGCAGTTCTTC.

This rearrangement joins TRBV29-1 to TRBJ2-3, with D tentatively TRBD2 (6 bases). V dropped 7 bases and J dropped 0 bases, with 17 bases sitting between them. The CDR3 has 15 amino acids. Germline V gene data show CDR1 as SQVTM and CDR2 as ANQGSEA. The DNA of the CDR3 is TGCAGCGCCGATTCGGCGGGATCTAGCACAGATACGCAGTATTTT. Translation: CSADSAGSSTDTQYF.

This clone was seen more than once but under ten times. The V gene is TRBV4-3, the J gene TRBJ1-1; D unclear. The CDR3 sequence is 11 residues long. Trimming removed 1 base at V and 6 bases at J, with 3 bases between. Germline V CDR1 and CDR2: LGHNA, YSLEER. The CDR3 coding sequence is TGCGCCAGCAGCCAAGGACCTGAAGCTTTCTTT. Amino acid sequence: CASSQGPEAFF.

This clone showed up just a few times. This sequence joins TRBV2 and TRBJ2-7; 10 nucleotides agree with TRBD2. This CDR3 spans 18 amino acids. The junction had 8 bases not matched to a gene; V was cut back by 0 bases and J by 0 bases. Germline CDR1 SNHLY, CDR2 FYNNEI. CDR3 region: CASSEAHLVAGGSYEQYV. The CDR3 DNA sequence: TGTGCCAGCAGTGAAGCCCATTTGGTAGCGGGAGGCTCCTACGAGCAGTACGTC.

The chain joins TRBV5-1 to TRBJ1-1, with D possibly matching TRBD1 (5 bases). Germline CDR1 is SGHRS and CDR2 is YFSETQ. V gave up 4 bases and J gave up 1 base, with 11 bases separating them. CDR3 length equals 14 residues. The CDR3 DNA reads TGCGCCAGCAGCGAGACAGCCGAGAACACTGAAGCTTTCTTT. Translating it yields CASSETAENTEAFF.

This chain connects TRBV7-6 to TRBJ2-5, with a tentative D call TRBD1 (5 bases). The CDR3 loop spans 17 amino acids. Trimming took 2 bases from V and 3 from J, leaving 19 bases between them. Germline V gene sequence: CDR1 SGHVS, CDR2 FNYEAQ. This CDR3 reads CASSLTTGRVGEETQYF. CDR3 bases: TGTGCCAGCAGCTTAACCACCGGCAGGGTAGGCGAAGAGACCCAGTACTTC. Variable domain in full (rest from reference TRBV7-6 and TRBJ2-5): GAGVSQSPRYKVTKRGQDVALRCDPISGHVSLYWYRQALGQGPEFLTYFNYEAQQDKSGLPNDRFSAERPEGSISTLTIQRTEQRDSAMYRCASSLTTGRVGEETQYFGPGTRLLVL.

This chain links TRBV11-2 with TRBJ2-2, with D perhaps matching TRBD2 (5 bases). Trimming stripped 5 bases from V and 0 bases from J, with 13 bases between. The germline gives CDR1 SGHAT, CDR2 FQNNGV. The CDR3 totals 16 residues. This CDR3 reads CASSASGSANTGELFF. The CDR3 nucleotides are TGTGCCAGCAGCGCCAGCGGCAGCGCGAACACCGGGGAGCTGTTTTTT.

This clone was counted only a few times. The V and J genes are TRBV9 and TRBJ1-4; 9 nucleotides align to TRBD1. CDR3 size: 15 residues. With V trimmed by 3 bases and J by 8 bases, 8 bases remained unmatched. Germline V gene data show CDR1 as SGDLS and CDR2 as YYNGEE. CDR3 region: CASSANSGTGEKLFF. The CDR3 region has the DNA TGTGCCAGCAGCGCCAATTCCGGGACAGGGGAAAAACTGTTTTTT.

CDR3 nucleotides: TGTGCCAGCAGCTTCCCGGGCAGAACAGGGACTAACACTGAAGCTTTCTTT. Translation: CASSFPGRTGTNTEAFF. The genes are TRBV11-3 and TRBJ1-1; D might be TRBD1 (6 bases). V gave up 3 bases and J gave up 2 bases, with 19 bases separating them. CDR1 and CDR2 (germline): SGHNT, YENEEA. The CDR3 has 17 residues.

This sequence joins TRBV28 and TRBJ2-3; TRBD1 is a possible D gene (5 bases). V dropped 9 bases and J dropped 2 bases, with 12 bases sitting between them. This CDR3 is built from 13 residues. The germline V gene encodes CDR1 MDHEN and CDR2 SYDVKM. CDR3 in amino acids: CASSTGDTDTQYF. As DNA, the CDR3 is TGTGCCAGTAGTACAGGTGACACAGATACGCAGTATTTT.

This chain joins TRBV4-3 and TRBJ2-5; D unclear. The CDR3 runs to 15 residues. In germline, CDR1 is LGHNA, CDR2 YSLEER. Trimming removed 4 bases from V and 3 bases from J, with 15 bases in between. The CDR3 here is CASSRALKWEETQYF. Written as DNA, the CDR3 is TGCGCCAGCAGCCGGGCACTCAAATGGGAAGAGACCCAGTACTTC.